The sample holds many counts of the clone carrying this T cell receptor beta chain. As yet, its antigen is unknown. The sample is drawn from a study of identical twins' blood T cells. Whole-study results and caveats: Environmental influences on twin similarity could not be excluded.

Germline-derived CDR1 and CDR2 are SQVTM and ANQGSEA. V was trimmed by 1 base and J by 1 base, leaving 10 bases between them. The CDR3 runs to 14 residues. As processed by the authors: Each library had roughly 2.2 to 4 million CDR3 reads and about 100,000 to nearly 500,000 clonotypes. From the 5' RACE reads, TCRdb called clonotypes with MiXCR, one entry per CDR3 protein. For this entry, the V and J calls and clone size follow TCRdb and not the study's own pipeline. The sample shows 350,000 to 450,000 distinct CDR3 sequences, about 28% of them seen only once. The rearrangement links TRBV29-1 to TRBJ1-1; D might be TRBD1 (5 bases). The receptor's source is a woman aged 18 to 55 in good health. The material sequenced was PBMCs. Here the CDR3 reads CSVEALGGNTEAFF. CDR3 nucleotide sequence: TGCAGCGTTGAAGCTCTGGGGGGGAACACTGAAGCTTTCTTT.